Listed below are T cell receptor beta chains from one sample, sequenced in a study of molecular identifiers for immune sequencing clone quantification. TCRdb re-called the PCR reads through MiXCR, storing one row per CDR3 protein. The sample lists around 94,000 distinct CDR3 sequences; about 35% were seen once. The sample was naive CD8+ T cells from blood, with Jurkat cell RNA spiked in. The receptors shown here come from a human donor in good health. Some libraries in this study had Jurkat cell RNA spiked in. CDR3s include the opening cysteine and the closing phenylalanine or tryptophan. A D gene is named only where the DNA matches it firmly. Clone size is stated in some rows and not others, as once, few, many or a class when expanded.

J	D	V	size	DNA	CDR3
TRBJ2-7	TRBD2	TRBV13	few	TGTGCCAGCAGTCTCCGACTAGCGGCCTCCTACGAGCAGTACTTC	CASSLRLAASYEQYF
TRBJ2-7	NA	TRBV4-2	NA	TGTGCCAGCAGCCAGCACCCGAGTTACGAGCAGTACTTC	CASSQHPSYEQYF
TRBJ2-5	TRBD2	TRBV7-2	NA	TGTGCCAGCAGCTTAGATGCTGGGACTACGTTCAGGGAGACCCAGTACTTC	CASSLDAGTTFRETQYF
TRBJ2-2	NA	TRBV19	NA	TGTGCCAGTAGTATCGGGACGGCCGGGGAGCTGTTTTTT	CASSIGTAGELFF
TRBJ2-1	TRBD2	TRBV9	few	TGTGCCAGCAGCGGGGGGCGGACTAGCTACGGTGAGCAGTTCTTC	CASSGGRTSYGEQFF
TRBJ2-3	NA	TRBV4-1	NA	TGCGGCAGCAGCCAAGATCCACCGCGAGGGTTTTCGGATACGCAGTATTTT	CGSSQDPPRGFSDTQYF
TRBJ1-2	TRBD1	TRBV20-1	NA	TGCAGTGCCACTGGACAGGATGGCTACACCTTC	CSATGQDGYTF
TRBJ2-3	NA	TRBV7-9	NA	TGTGCCAGCAGCTTAGTTTGCACAGATACGCAGTATTTT	CASSLVCTDTQYF
TRBJ1-1	NA	TRBV19	few	TGTGCCAGTAGTTTCGGACGGTCTCTTGCTGAAGCTTTCTTT	CASSFGRSLAEAFF
TRBJ2-2	NA	TRBV29-1	NA	TGCAGCGTCGCGGCGGGGCCCGGGGAGCTGTTTTTT	CSVAAGPGELFF
TRBJ2-7	TRBD2	TRBV28	few	TGTGCCAGCAGATTCCTGACTAGCCAGAAATGGGACGAGCAGTACTTC	CASRFLTSQKWDEQYF
TRBJ2-1	NA	TRBV5-6	NA	TGTGCCAGCAGCGGCCTCGGACAGTCCTACAATGAGCAGTTCTTC	CASSGLGQSYNEQFF
TRBJ2-7	NA	TRBV20-1	many	TGCAGTGCTCGCCCGGACAGCTACGAGCAGTACTTC	CSARPDSYEQYF
TRBJ2-3	TRBD2	TRBV19	few	TGTGCCAGTACCAGCGGGAGTGCAGATACGCAGTATTTT	CASTSGSADTQYF
TRBJ2-2	NA	TRBV7-3	once	TGTGCCAGCAGCTTAACGTTCCAGGGCGTTGGTCCCGGCCCCGGGGAGCTGATTTTT	CASSLTFQGVGPGPGELIF
TRBJ2-3	NA	TRBV4-1	few	TGCGCCAGCAGCCAATACCAAGCGGGTACCCCTACAGATACGCAGTATTTT	CASSQYQAGTPTDTQYF
TRBJ1-2	NA	TRBV18	NA	TGTGCCAGCGCCGATTACTATGGCTACACCTTC	CASADYYGYTF
TRBJ1-1	NA	TRBV7-8	few	TGTGCCAGCAGCTTAGGCCCCCTCTCCTATGAAGCTTTCTTT	CASSLGPLSYEAFF
TRBJ2-3	TRBD2	TRBV7-6	many	TGTGCCAGCAGCATTCTAGCGGGAATCGAAGATACGCAGTATTTT	CASSILAGIEDTQYF
TRBJ1-6	NA	TRBV28	few	TGTGCCAGCAGTTTATTATATTCACCCCTCCACTTT	CASSLLYSPLHF
TRBJ1-2	NA	TRBV7-9	few	TGTGCCAGCAGCTTAGCGTGGGGATCGGCTGGCTACACCTTC	CASSLAWGSAGYTF
TRBJ2-7	NA	TRBV9	few	TGTGCCAGCAGCGTAGGAGGGAGCGTCTCCTACGAGCAGTATTTC	CASSVGGSVSYEQYF
TRBJ2-7	NA	TRBV5-1	NA	TGCGCCAGCAGCTTGGGCTCCGACAGGTCCTACGAGCAGTACTTC	CASSLGSDRSYEQYF
TRBJ2-7	NA	TRBV7-9	many	TGTGCCAGCAGCCTCGACTACTACGAGCAGTACTTC	CASSLDYYEQYF
TRBJ1-4	NA	TRBV6-5	NA	TGTGCCAGCAGTTCGGACCGCACTAATGAAAAACAGTTTTTT	CASSSDRTNEKQFF
TRBJ1-5	NA	TRBV19	few	TGTGCCAGTAGTATTTTGGGGAGCAATCAGCCCCAGCATTTT	CASSILGSNQPQHF
TRBJ2-7	NA	TRBV6-2/TRBV6-3	NA	TGTGCCAGCAGTTTCCCCAGCGATCTTTACGAGCAGTACTTC	CASSFPSDLYEQYF
TRBJ2-3	TRBD2	TRBV28	many	TGTGCCAGCAGCCTTAGCGGGAGGGCCGCAGATACGCAGTATTTT	CASSLSGRAADTQYF
TRBJ2-6	NA	TRBV6-1	NA	TGTGCCAGCAGGATAGACCCTCCTCCTGGGGCCAACGTCCTGACTTTC	CASRIDPPPGANVLTF
TRBJ2-6	TRBD1	TRBV7-2	many	TGTGCCAGCAGCTTGTGGGACAGGGTACTCTCTGGGGCCAACGTCCTGACTTTC	CASSLWDRVLSGANVLTF
TRBJ2-6	NA	TRBV6-4	NA	TGTGCCAGCATAGCCGGGACAACCCCCTCTGGGGCCAACGTCCAGACTTTC	CASIAGTTPSGANVQTF
TRBJ1-1	NA	TRBV29-1	many	TGCAGCGTTCGGCAGGGGAACACTGAAGCTTTCTTT	CSVRQGNTEAFF
TRBJ2-3	TRBD1	TRBV9	NA	TGTGCCAGCAGCGACACAGGGGGCGTTGCAGATACGCAGTATTTT	CASSDTGGVADTQYF
TRBJ2-3	TRBD1	TRBV12-5	NA	TGTGCTAGTGTTTTCGCAGGGGGCAGGTTAGATACGCAGTATTTT	CASVFAGGRLDTQYF
TRBJ1-1	NA	TRBV6-2/TRBV6-3	NA	TGTGCCAGCAGTTACCGGCCGGGCAGGAGTGGCCCAGAAGCTATCTTT	CASSYRPGRSGPEAIF
TRBJ1-6	NA	TRBV6-1	NA	TGTGCCAGCAGTGAAGGGCAGGATAATTCACCCCTCCACTTT	CASSEGQDNSPLHF
TRBJ2-3	TRBD2	TRBV12-5	few	TGTGCTAGTGGTTTGGCAAGCGGGAGTGGAGATACGCAGTATTTT	CASGLASGSGDTQYF